The rows below give T cell receptor beta chains drawn from one sample of a study of blood T cell repertoires in COVID-19. Clones were sequenced by immunoSEQ multiplex PCR, and TCRdb holds only the in-frame ones, with some missing. Among approximately 89,000 clones listed, about 77% were seen once. The sequenced sample consisted of peripheral blood. These receptors were obtained from a man between 65 and 79 years old with COVID-19, enrolled during active disease. Both conserved end residues are part of each CDR3. D genes are given only for firm matches. Not all rows give a size; the values are once, few, many and, for expanded clones, a class.

clone_size j_call v_call d_call cdr3_aa cdr3_nt
- TRBJ2-3 TRBV7-9 TRBD2 CASSPRLAGGPDTQYF TGTGCCAGCAGCCCAAGACTAGCGGGAGGGCCAGATACGCAGTATTTT
once TRBJ2-3 TRBV6-5 TRBD1 CASSYVGQGTDTQYF TGTGCCAGCAGTTACGTGGGACAGGGGACAGATACGCAGTATTTT
- TRBJ1-2 TRBV11-2 TRBD1 CASSVRTGTGGYTF TGTGCCAGCAGCGTTCGGACAGGGACCGGTGGCTACACCTTC
- TRBJ1-3 TRBV7-9 TRBD1 CASSWTGVGNTIYF TGTGCCAGCAGCTGGACAGGGGTGGGAAACACCATATATTTT
- TRBJ2-5 TRBV2 - CASRALAQETQYF TGTGCCAGCAGGGCCCTGGCTCAAGAGACCCAGTACTTC
once TRBJ2-5 TRBV5-1 TRBD1 CASSLGGGHQETQYF TGCGCCAGCAGCTTGGGAGGGGGCCACCAAGAGACCCAGTACTTC
- TRBJ2-3 TRBV24-1 - CATSDQGNTDTQYF TGTGCCACCAGTGATCAGGGAAACACAGATACGCAGTATTTT
- TRBJ1-1 TRBV28 TRBD1 CATRTGGIEAFF TGTGCCACCAGAACAGGGGGAATTGAAGCTTTCTTT
many TRBJ1-2 TRBV7-8 - CASSLDSGQQGGYTF TGTGCCAGCAGCTTAGATTCCGGACAACAAGGTGGCTACACCTTC
once TRBJ1-2 TRBV5-1 - CASSLWRDGYGYTF TGCGCCAGCAGCTTGTGGAGGGACGGGTATGGCTACACCTTC
few TRBJ2-7 TRBV28 TRBD1 CASSGTGASPSSYEQYF TGTGCCAGTTCCGGGACAGGCGCCTCCCCGTCCTCCTACGAGCAGTACTTC
- TRBJ1-2 TRBV29-1 TRBD1 CSVRKDRAVNGYTF TGCAGCGTGCGTAAGGACAGGGCGGTAAATGGCTACACCTTC
- TRBJ2-2 TRBV7-9 TRBD1 CASSLSGTGTGELFF TGTGCCAGCAGCTTATCCGGGACAGGGACCGGGGAGCTGTTTTTT
- TRBJ1-2 TRBV12-3/TRBV12-4 - CASSGGARYGYTF TGTGCCAGCAGCGGGGGGGCCCGCTATGGCTACACCTTC
few TRBJ2-7 TRBV7-9 TRBD2 CASSPGTSYEQYF TGTGCCAGCAGCCCGGGGACTAGCTACGAGCAGTACTTC
- TRBJ2-7 TRBV29-1 TRBD2 CSALAGSSYEQYF TGCAGCGCCTTAGCGGGTAGCTCCTACGAGCAGTACTTC
- TRBJ2-5 TRBV11-3 - CASSLRSGFGTQYF TGTGCCAGCAGCCTAAGGTCGGGGTTCGGGACCCAGTACTTC
- TRBJ2-2 TRBV5-1 TRBD1 CASSSPYRQGRDTGELFF TGCGCCAGCAGCTCACCCTACAGACAGGGTCGCGACACCGGGGAGCTGTTTTTT
- TRBJ2-1 TRBV7-9 - CASSLEYRLLVF TGTGCCAGCAGCTTAGAGTACAGATTGTTGGTCTTC
- TRBJ1-2 TRBV12-3/TRBV12-4 - CASSLDSPGGYTF TGTGCCAGCAGTTTGGACAGCCCCGGTGGCTACACCTTC